This T cell receptor (beta chain) was sequenced during a study of blood T cell repertoires in COVID-19. Whole-study context: Sites across the United States, Italy and Spain contributed samples from acute and convalescent COVID-19.

V lost 2 bases, J lost 3 bases, and 8 bases lay in between. The CDR3 runs 13 residues. The germline gives CDR1 SGHRS, CDR2 YFSETQ. Profiled with immunoSEQ multiplex PCR; TCRdb holds only in-frame clones, not every one. The data contain 300,000 to 450,000 clones, around 89% of them singletons. Participants came from some 23 US areas, aged roughly 18 to 95 years. Participants had their cohort set by participant-reported clinical history. The study counted Cohort 3 donors as recovered given two negative PCRs, clearance, or symptom resolution. The sequenced material came from PBMCs or T cells enriched from blood (not recorded which). The clonotype originates from a woman aged 18 to 35 who had recovered from COVID-19. The gene calls are TRBV5-1 and TRBJ1-1; possible D gene TRBD1, 5 bases. For the CDR3, the DNA is TGCGCCAGCAGCTTCACACAGGACACTGAAGCTTTCTTT. Protein sequence: CASSFTQDTEAFF.